This T cell receptor (beta chain) is from a study of regulatory T cells in long-lasting Graves disease (dated by TCRdb to 2020 to 2022). At the level of the whole study: Patients with newly diagnosed Graves' disease had been on antithyroid drugs for under 3 months. Persistent Graves' disease patients were compared with newly diagnosed Graves' disease patients by peripheral blood TCR sequencing and RNA sequencing. The study took place in China and was registered as a clinical trial. A total of approximately 35 samples underwent TCR sequencing: around 13 from persistent and about 20 from newly diagnosed Graves' disease patients.

The library was built by means of multiplex PCR. Sequencing relied on an Illumina HiSeq 4000. CDR3 regions were amplified by Arm-PCR with iRepertoire HTBI primers to construct TCR beta libraries. Before sequencing, the PCR products went through gel purification. The original methods were these. Gene usage analysis of CDR3 amino acid clonotypes used the 62 TRBV and around 13 TRBJ segments found across samples. COPE and FqMerger were used to merge filtered high-quality paired reads into contigs. BLAST was used to align contigs to the IMGT TRBV, TRBD and TRBJ reference genes, and CDR3 was defined following IMGT. Any clonotype with a frequency above 0.1% was classified as a highly expanded clone. Shannon entropy was used to measure repertoire diversity, and the Gini coefficient was used to measure V-J evenness. A clonotype was considered public if more than one individual shared it. TCRdb reanalyzed the raw reads on its own, using fastp at Q25 for trimming and MiXCR for clone calling, and kept in-frame beta chains. Every distinct CDR3 protein forms one entry, paired with its most common genes and DNA. TCRdb assigned the V and J calls; the authors' analysis was not used. The sample includes over 350,000 distinct CDR3 sequences, with approximately 15% observed a single time. More than 15% of the sample lies in the top ten.

V lost 7 bases and J lost 6 bases, and the count of bases not matched to a germline gene is 9. Spanning cysteine to phenylalanine, the CDR3 consists of 14 amino acids. Only the CDR3 part of the read is kept: 42 bases, read in frame from the first base. Sequences MNHNS (CDR1) and SASEGT (CDR2) are obtained from the germline V gene. This clonotype was counted at least ten times. Its antigen remains unidentified. Base quality data are lacking; no much larger clone is found one base away. What the study reported, not specific to this receptor: Preferential use of TRBV28, TRBJ1-2 and TRBJ2-5 was observed in persistent disease, whereas TRBV20-1 and TRBJ2-1 were favored in newly diagnosed disease. Patients with persistent disease shared more public clonotypes (over 2,500) than newly diagnosed patients did (more than 900). Only the TCR beta chain was sequenced and analyzed. As a limitation, the authors acknowledged that the small sample size may reduce accuracy. Peripheral blood alone was examined, since thyroid tissue, which constituted the primary lesion, could not be accessed. Compared with newly diagnosed patients, persistent Graves' disease patients had lower TCR Shannon entropy and fewer highly expanded clones, which suggests clonal expansion.

This specimen's time point label, per the study, means: newly diagnosed GD, antithyroid drugs for less than 3 months. For both TCR sequencing and RNA sequencing, RNA was extracted from PBMCs using TRIzol. The diagnosis of Graves' disease followed American Thyroid Association guidelines. Patients for the study were recruited at an endocrinology department in Xi'an, China. Each patient gave around 9.2 milliliters of peripheral blood, collected in an EDTA anticoagulant tube. Ficoll Paque Plus density gradient separation was used to isolate PBMCs, and no further T cell sorting was performed. An Agilent 2100 Bioanalyzer and agarose gel were used to check RNA quality, and a NanoDrop 2000 was used to measure RNA concentration. The sample also formed part of further work on T cells in Graves' hyperthyroidism and ophthalmopathy. The second study, in turn, reports: A patient counted as having stable Graves' hyperthyroidism if no progression to ophthalmopathy occurred over 18 months of follow-up. The hyperthyroidism patients were between 18 and 65 years old and newly diagnosed, with a disease duration of less than 2 months. Patients with uncontrolled infections, other autoimmune diseases, pregnancy or lactation were excluded. Diagnoses were based on clinical symptoms, serum thyroxine and TRAb, thyroid ultrasound and orbital computed tomography. The first round of RT-PCR for the TCR CDR3 was performed with the HTBI primer set and the Qiagen OneStep RT-PCR kit. Most expanded thyroid clonotypes (frequency above 0.001) were also found in blood, which suggests that blood repertoires may mirror thyroid immune responses. A 13 V-J signature model separated ophthalmopathy from stable hyperthyroidism, with roughly 88% sensitivity and 81.08% specificity in cross-validation and 80%/75% in testing. In validation, progression to ophthalmopathy was predicted by the model with 70.59% sensitivity and roughly 76% specificity, a median of approximately 6.5 months before onset. TCR V-J signatures able to tell the groups apart were searched for in a discovery cohort of some 100 patients, of whom more than 40 had Graves' ophthalmopathy and around 56 had stable Graves' hyperthyroidism. Prospective prediction of ophthalmopathy was tested in an independent validation cohort consisting of about 20 hyperthyroidism patients and approximately 16 patients who later progressed to ophthalmopathy. For training and testing, the approximately 97 patients in the discovery cohort were randomly divided in a 7:3 ratio. In addition, the study compared T-cell repertoires in thyroid tissue and in blood from five or six Graves' hyperthyroidism patients. After sampling, hyperthyroidism patients received methimazole starting at 30 mg daily, and ophthalmopathy patients received high-dose intravenous methylprednisolone. A second multiplex PCR round built the libraries, followed by size selection and purification. Paired-end sequencing of the libraries was performed with 100 bp reads on an Illumina HiSeq2000. SOAPnuke was used to process the raw data, throwing out any read that contained adapters or uncalled bases, had a mean Phred below 15, or lacked an exact constant-primer or identifier match. High-quality paired reads were merged with COPE v1.2.5, and unique nucleotide sequences were defined as clonotypes. MiTCR v1.1 was used to align the clonotypes against IMGT TRBV, TRBD and TRBJ reference segments. Only V-J combinations with frequency above 0.0001, covering about 99% of repertoires, were analysed. The TCS score was defined as the ratio of F50 (clonal expansion) to E x V (chaos), calculated using BLOSUM62-based TCRdist between CDR3 peptides within each V-J. Welch's t-statistics and random forest reduced approximately 520 V-J features to 10 to 15, which were used in a naive Bayes classifier (R e1071). No statistical method was used to fix the sample size in advance, and group allocation was not hidden from the investigators. The paper describes TCR Vbeta CDR3 sequencing of 140 or so peripheral blood samples, made up of 40 to 45 ophthalmopathy patients, more than 70 hyperthyroidism patients and 17 progressor patients.

The clonotype comes from a woman in her forties or fifties with Graves disease. Donor details come from another sample of the same person, matched by shared clones. Source: peripheral blood mononuclear cells (PBMCs), taken at new diagnosis, from a patient treated with antithyroid drugs. The chain is encoded by TRBV6-1 joined to TRBJ2-4, with 7 bases aligning to TRBD1. The DNA sequence is TGTGCCAGCATTCGCGACAGGGATATAAACATTCAGTACTTC. Its translation reads: CASIRDRDINIQYF.